The 18 T cell receptor beta chains presented below share a single source sample, sequenced in a study of patients and donors after allogeneic stem cell transplantation. One entry per CDR3 protein, called by TCRdb with MiXCR from the RT-PCR reads. Of roughly 960,000 distinct CDR3 sequences in the sample, around 17% were seen once. Sequencing was carried out using blood, either unsorted or a sorted T cell fraction (not recorded which). The source of these receptors is a human donor who was either an allogeneic HSCT recipient or a stem cell or donor lymphocyte infusion donor (not recorded which). It is not recorded whose cells these are; they may come from a transplant donor.

This clonotype was seen a few times. This chain joins TRBV10-3 and TRBJ1-1; TRBD1 matches at 10 bases. The CDR3 runs to 13 residues. The germline CDR1 and CDR2 sequences are ENHRY and SYGVKD. J lost 6 bases, V lost 7 bases, and 5 bases had no gene match. The CDR3 DNA sequence: TGTGCCATCACCAGGGACAGGGGCGCTGAAGCTTTCTTT. This codes for CAITRDRGAEAFF.

The genes are TRBV27 and TRBJ1-5, with TRBD1 identical over 7 bases. The length of the CDR3 is 16 residues. Germline values: CDR1 MNHEY, CDR2 SMNVEV (reference sequence). Trimming cost V 3 bases and J 0 bases; bases outside gene matches: 5. Here the CDR3 reads CASSFKGAHSNQPQHF. CDR3 bases: TGTGCCAGCAGTTTCAAGGGGGCCCATAGCAATCAGCCCCAGCATTTT.

The V and J genes are TRBV11-3 and TRBJ2-1, with D maybe TRBD2 (5 bases). The CDR3 is made up of 15 amino acids. Germline CDR1 and CDR2: SGHNT and YENEEA. The germline V and J ends were trimmed by 4 bases and 4 bases, with 14 bases remaining between them. As DNA, the CDR3 is TGTGCCAGCAGCTCCCGCGGGCCTCAGTACAATGAGCAGTTCTTC. This codes for CASSSRGPQYNEQFF.

This clonotype turned up a few times. The chain is built from TRBV10-3 and TRBJ2-7, with TRBD1 matching 10 bases. The germline CDR1 and CDR2 sequences are ENHRY and SYGVKD. V lost 0 bases and J lost 4; bases outside the gene matches: 6. The CDR3 loop spans 16 amino acids. CDR3 sequence: CAISESAGTGVYEQYF. In DNA, the CDR3 is TGTGCCATCAGTGAGTCCGCCGGGACAGGGGTATACGAGCAGTACTTC.

The chain employs TRBV29-1 and TRBJ2-1, with no clear D. There are 11 residues in the CDR3. CDR1 is SQVTM and CDR2 is ANQGSEA in the germline V gene. The ends were cut back, 7 bases at V and 9 bases at J, with 13 bases in the middle. CDR3 region: CSATVVAEQFF. The DNA for the CDR3 is TGCAGCGCCACAGTAGTTGCTGAGCAGTTCTTC.

This clonotype was recorded a few times. This rearrangement joins TRBV12-3 or TRBV12-4 to TRBJ2-7, with D maybe TRBD2 (5 bases). The CDR3 has 16 amino acids. The germline V and J ends were trimmed by 6 bases and 0 bases, with 18 bases remaining between them. The CDR3 sequence: CASSPTPRRSSYEQYF. Written as DNA, the CDR3 is TGTGCCAGCAGCCCCACCCCGAGGAGGAGCTCCTACGAGCAGTACTTC.

The rearrangement links TRBV20-1 to TRBJ2-1; D is undetermined. There are 13 residues in the CDR3. Trimming left V 0 bases short and J 3 bases short, with 6 bases between. CDR1 and CDR2 from the germline V gene are DFQATT and SNEGSKA (reference sequence). DNA of the CDR3: TGCAGTGCTAGAGAAGACTTCTACAATGAGCAGTTCTTC. This encodes CSAREDFYNEQFF.

This chain joins TRBV10-3 and TRBJ2-6; D gene uncertain. The CDR3 is made up of 15 amino acids. CDR1 ENHRY and CDR2 SYGVKD come from the germline V gene. With 3 bases removed from V and 2 bases from J, the gap between germline ends came to 8 bases. CDR3 sequence: CAISDPVTGANVLTF. In DNA, the CDR3 is TGTGCCATCAGTGATCCGGTAACTGGGGCCAACGTCCTGACTTTC.

This clonotype was observed a few times. The chain carries TRBV4-2 and TRBJ2-3, with 9 bases aligning to TRBD2. Trimming cost V 4 bases and J 4 bases; bases outside gene matches: 9. The CDR3 is made up of 16 amino acids. Germline V lookup: CDR1 LGHNA, CDR2 YNFKEQ. Here the CDR3 DNA reads TGTGCCAGCAGCCCGTCGGGGGCGGGGGGGCCAGATACGCAGTATTTT. Translation gives CASSPSGAGGPDTQYF.

This clonotype occurred a few times. V gene TRBV20-1 combines with J gene TRBJ2-3; tentative D call: TRBD2 (6 bases). CDR1 is DFQATT and CDR2 is SNEGSKA in the germline V gene (reference sequence). V lost 5 bases to trimming and J lost 0 bases, with 12 bases between them. This CDR3 is 14 amino acids long. DNA of the CDR3: TGCAGTGCTCTAGCGTTGACTAGCACAGATACGCAGTATTTT. It is translated as CSALALTSTDTQYF.

This clonotype was found a few times. The chain links TRBV6-1 to TRBJ2-2; tentatively, D is TRBD2 (6 bases). Deletions cut 6 bases from V and 0 bases from J, with 17 bases between. Germline-derived CDR1 and CDR2 are MNHNS and SASEGT. This CDR3 is 17 amino acids long. The CDR3 loop reads CASRRNAGSANTGELFF. DNA for the CDR3: TGTGCCAGCAGACGCAACGCGGGGAGCGCGAACACCGGGGAGCTGTTTTTT.

This clonotype was counted ten times or more. This chain joins TRBV21-1 and TRBJ2-7; the table's TRBD1 call for D was not verified on the DNA. TRBV21-1 is shown as a pseudogene. The CDR3 sequence is 18 residues long. The DNA of the CDR3 is TGTGCCAGCAGCAAAGTCCCTTGTGGGGACGGATCCCCTTGGGAGCAGTACTTC. As protein: CASSKVPCGDGSPWEQYF.

The rearrangement uses TRBV7-7 and TRBJ2-5, with TRBD1 identical over 7 bases. This CDR3 comprises 16 residues. Trimming at V came to 5 bases and at J to 3 bases, leaving 12 bases not matched to a gene. Per the germline V gene, CDR1 is SSHAT and CDR2 is FNYEAQ (reference sequence). For the CDR3, the DNA is TGTGCCAGCAGCCTCGTCGCTAATACAGGGGAAGAGACCCAGTACTTC. Amino acid sequence: CASSLVANTGEETQYF.

This clonotype occurred a few times. J is TRBJ2-7 and V is TRBV6-2 or TRBV6-3; D is perhaps TRBD1 or TRBD2 (5 bases each). Trimming took off 6 bases at V and 1 base at J, with 16 bases between the two ends. CDR3 length: 15 residues. CDR1 and CDR2 from the germline V gene are MNHEY and SVGEGT. The CDR3 protein is CASSTFRGVSYEQYF. For the CDR3, the DNA is TGTGCCAGCAGCACATTTAGAGGGGTATCCTACGAGCAGTACTTC.

The chain uses TRBV6-5 and TRBJ2-2, with D possibly matching TRBD2 (5 bases). Per the germline V gene, CDR1 is MNHEY and CDR2 is SVGAGI. CDR3 size: 16 residues. The ends were cut back, 0 bases at V and 7 bases at J, with 15 bases in the middle. CDR3 sequence (DNA): TGTGCCAGCAGTTACTCGAGGTCGGGGTTTGGCGGGGAGCTGTTTTTT. Protein sequence: CASSYSRSGFGGELFF.

The chain recombines TRBV5-1 with TRBJ2-1; TRBD1 matches 8 bases. Germline V gives CDR1 SGHRS, CDR2 YFSETQ. The CDR3 is 13 amino acids. The junction had 8 bases not matched to a gene; V was cut back by 6 bases and J by 9 bases. The CDR3 DNA follows: TGCGCCAGCACTACAGGGGGATCAAGTGAGCAGTTCTTC. Translating it yields CASTTGGSSEQFF. Full variable domain (remainder filled in from reference TRBV5-1 and TRBJ2-1): KAGVTQTPRYLIKTRGQQVTLSCSPISGHRSVSWYQQTPGQGLQFLFEYFSETQRNKGNFPGRFSGRQFSNSRSEMNVSTLELGDSALYLCASTTGGSSEQFFGPGTRLTVL.

The chain combines TRBV2 with TRBJ2-5; D might be TRBD2 (5 bases). Germline-derived CDR1 and CDR2 are SNHLY and FYNNEI. The CDR3 sequence is 11 residues long. Trimming stripped 6 bases from V and 14 bases from J, with 16 bases between. This CDR3 reads CASRERTPGYF. CDR3 nucleotides: TGTGCCAGCAGGGAAAGGACTCCCGGATACTTC.

This clonotype occurred a few times. The rearrangement uses TRBV9 and TRBJ2-3; D is undetermined. V was clipped by 0 bases and J by 1 base, with 6 bases between them. The CDR3 sequence is 14 residues long. Per the germline V gene, CDR1 is SGDLS and CDR2 is YYNGEE. The CDR3 DNA reads TGTGCCAGCAGCGTAGGGGTAGGCACAGATACGCAGTATTTT. This sequence encodes CASSVGVGTDTQYF.